One TCR beta chain is described in this entry. Its specific antigen is unknown. Base quality data are lacking; no much larger clone is found one base away. CDR1 SSHAT and CDR2 FNYEAQ are derived from the germline V gene (reference sequence). The trim is 5 bases for V and 7 bases for J, with a gap of 12 bases between the germline ends. Counted from cysteine to phenylalanine, this CDR3 has 13 amino acids. Of the read, only the CDR3 DNA is kept; its 39 bases are in frame from base 1. Interpreted using the paper, the time point label stands for: baseline before first vaccination. Samples from vaccinated people were obtained from the UK trials COV001 and COV002, which included a single-blind randomized controlled phase 2/3 trial of AZD1222 (ChAdOx1 nCoV-19) in healthy adults. Trial participant PBMC samples were collected at day 0 and day 28 after the second dose for TCRbeta chain sequencing. These data belong to a study of T cell responses to AZD1222 COVID-19 vaccine (dated by TCRdb to the early 2020s). Concerning the study at large: AZD1222 recipients whose second dose came at about 4 weeks and those whose second dose came at about 12 weeks were combined into one group, since spike-specific TCR depth and breadth did not differ between the two schedules. A total of 233 trial participants underwent TCR sequencing, of whom around 200 received two doses of AZD1222 and some 26 received two doses of the MenACWY control vaccine. Trial participants were enrolled by age into subgroups of 18-55, 56-69 and 70-plus years, and roughly 150, 30 and 60 TCR-sequenced participants, respectively, were included in these subgroups. Study-wide conclusions, independent of this receptor: Most participants were white British and females outnumbered males, and the authors suggested that clonal diversity may have been underestimated. A significant rise in spike-specific TCR breadth and depth was observed after two AZD1222 doses relative to day 0 and relative to MenACWY recipients. Reportedly, almost half of the unique spike-specific TCRs recognized epitopes lying outside the regions that are mutated in the B.1.351 and B.1.1.7 variants. The 56-69-year group was small, and its depth increase did not reach significance, likely because of low power. The whole spike protein was spanned by vaccine-associated CD4 TCRs, and dominant responses were seen in regions 160-218 and 743-854. Because no samples from the day 14 peak response were available, repertoires could be characterized only after the peak T cell response. Conclusions about previously exposed vaccinees are limited because only a handful of AZD1222 recipients were SARS-CoV-2 seropositive at baseline.

The CDR3 regions of human TCRbeta chains were subjected to immunosequencing. The original pipeline was this. Repertoire TCRs were matched against a reference library of SARS-CoV-2-specific TCRs generated with the MIRA antigen-specificity platform. Breadth was defined as the fraction of unique TCRs that were SARS-CoV-2-associated, and depth was defined as the fraction of total T cells that were SARS-CoV-2-associated. Using the MIRA data, each spike-specific TCR was mapped to the spike region that the TCR reacts to and placed in a CD4 or CD8 class. Log10-transformed breadth and depth values were compared by one-way ANOVA with Sidak's multiple comparisons tests. TCRdb took over this immuneACCESS table, retaining in-frame rearrangements with V and J assigned. Such tables are incomplete; in checked studies, under half of the missing clones stem from an unresolved V gene, and the remainder is unexplained. The DNA gave D and trimming, while V, J and clone size come from that table. The sample profile shows fewer than 300,000 clones; approximately 95% of them were found once. The ten largest clones add up to about 0.5% of the sample.

The rearrangement joined TRBV7-7 to TRBJ2-1; a weak D assignment points to TRBD1 (5 bases agree). The source is an adult in good health. This sample comprised peripheral blood, obtained on day 0 of AZD1222 vaccination. Read as DNA, the sequence is TGTGCCAGCAGCATGGAATCAGGGAATGAGCAGTTCTTC. This translates into CASSMESGNEQFF.